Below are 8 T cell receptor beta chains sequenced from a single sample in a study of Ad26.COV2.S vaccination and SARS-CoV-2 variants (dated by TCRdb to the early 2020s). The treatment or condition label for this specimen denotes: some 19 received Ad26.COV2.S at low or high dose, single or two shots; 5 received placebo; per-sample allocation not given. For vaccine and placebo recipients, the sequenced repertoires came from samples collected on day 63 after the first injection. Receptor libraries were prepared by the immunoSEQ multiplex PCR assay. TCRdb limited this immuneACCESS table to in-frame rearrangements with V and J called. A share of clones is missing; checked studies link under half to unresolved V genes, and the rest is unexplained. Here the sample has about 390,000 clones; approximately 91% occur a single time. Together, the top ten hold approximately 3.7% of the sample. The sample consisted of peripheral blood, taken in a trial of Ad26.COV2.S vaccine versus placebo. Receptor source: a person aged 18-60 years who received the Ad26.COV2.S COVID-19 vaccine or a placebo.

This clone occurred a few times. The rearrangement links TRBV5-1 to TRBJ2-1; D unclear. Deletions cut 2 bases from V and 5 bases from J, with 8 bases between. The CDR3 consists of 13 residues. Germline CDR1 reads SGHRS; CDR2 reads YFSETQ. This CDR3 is CASSLTGDNEQFF. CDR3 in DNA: TGCGCCAGCAGCTTAACGGGCGACAATGAGCAGTTCTTC.

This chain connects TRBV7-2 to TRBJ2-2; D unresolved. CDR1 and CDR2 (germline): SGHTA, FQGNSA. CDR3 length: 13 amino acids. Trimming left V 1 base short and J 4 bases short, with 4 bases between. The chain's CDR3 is CASSLEITGELFF. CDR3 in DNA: TGTGCCAGCAGCTTAGAAATCACCGGGGAGCTGTTTTTT.

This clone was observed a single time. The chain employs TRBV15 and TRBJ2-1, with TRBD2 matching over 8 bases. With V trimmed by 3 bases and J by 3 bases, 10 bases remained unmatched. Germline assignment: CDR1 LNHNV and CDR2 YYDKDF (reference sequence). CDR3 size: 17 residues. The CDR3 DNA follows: TGTGCCACCAGCAGCGGGGGGGAGGTTTTGCTCTACAATGAGCAGTTCTTC. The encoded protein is CATSSGGEVLLYNEQFF.

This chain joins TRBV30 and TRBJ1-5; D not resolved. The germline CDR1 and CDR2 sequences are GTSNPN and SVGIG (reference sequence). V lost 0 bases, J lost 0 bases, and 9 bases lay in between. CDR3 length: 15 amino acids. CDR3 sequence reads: CAWSVGSHSNQPQHF. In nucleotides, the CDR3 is TGTGCCTGGAGTGTTGGCAGCCATAGCAATCAGCCCCAGCATTTT. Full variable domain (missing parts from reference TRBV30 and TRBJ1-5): SQTIHQWPATLVQPVGSPLSLECTVEGTSNPNLYWYRQAAGRGLQLLFYSVGIGQISSEVPQNLSASRPQDRQFILSSKKLLLSDSGFYLCAWSVGSHSNQPQHFGDGTRLSIL.

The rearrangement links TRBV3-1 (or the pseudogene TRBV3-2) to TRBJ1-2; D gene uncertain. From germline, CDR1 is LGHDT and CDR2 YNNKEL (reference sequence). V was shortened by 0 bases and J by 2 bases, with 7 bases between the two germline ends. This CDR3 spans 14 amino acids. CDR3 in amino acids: CASSQEPQNYGYTF. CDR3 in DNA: TGTGCCAGCAGCCAAGAGCCACAGAACTATGGCTACACCTTC.

CDR3 in DNA: TGTGCCAGCAGTTACAGCCTCGGACGGTACTCTGGAAACACCATATATTTT. Encoded protein: CASSYSLGRYSGNTIYF. This sequence joins TRBV6-2 or TRBV6-3 and TRBJ1-3; D call uncertain. Germline V gene lookup returns CDR1 MNHEY and CDR2 SVGEGT. V was cut by 2 bases and J by 0 bases, with 14 bases left in between. CDR3 length equals 17 residues.

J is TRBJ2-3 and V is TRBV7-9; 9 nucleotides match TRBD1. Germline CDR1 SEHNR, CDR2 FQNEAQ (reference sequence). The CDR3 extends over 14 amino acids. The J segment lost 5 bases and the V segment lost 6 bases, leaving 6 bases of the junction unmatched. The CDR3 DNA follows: TGTGCCAGCAGTTCCGGGACAGGGCAAGATACGCAGTATTTT. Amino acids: CASSSGTGQDTQYF.

CDR3 sequence reads: CASSINRLNNSPLHF. CDR3 nucleotides: TGTGCCAGTAGTATAAATCGACTTAATAATTCACCCCTCCACTTT. The gene calls are TRBV19 and TRBJ1-6; no definite D call. The CDR3 spans 15 residues. V lost 2 bases and J 5 bases, leaving 10 bases between the germline ends. The V gene's germline CDR1 is LNHDA and CDR2 SQIVND (reference sequence).